This entry features one T cell receptor (beta chain) sequence. Germline lookup yields CDR1 SGHNT and CDR2 YENEEA. The CDR3 is 15 amino acids. This sample stems from a study of T cells expressing NK-cell markers. Study information: Sorted CD3+CD56-NKG2C+, CD3+CD56+NKG2C+ and CD3+CD56+NKG2C- T cells supplied the TCR beta repertoires. The sequencing cohort of eight donors included seven HCMV-seropositive individuals and one seronegative individual.

TCRdb reanalyzed the 5' RACE reads, giving one entry per CDR3 protein sequence and no DNA. This table lists about 540,000 distinct CDR3 sequences. The specimen sequenced was blood T cells: a sorted CD56 or NKG2C T cell subset, CD4+ or CD8+ T cells, or bulk PBMC T cells (not recorded which). This TCR came from a man aged 18 to 29 in good health. The chain employs TRBV11-3 and TRBJ2-1. This CDR3 reads CASSSIESSYNEQFF.